The clone carrying this T cell receptor (beta chain) was detected many times. The antigen is not known. This sample was included in a study of HIV-infected children after antiretroviral therapy interruption. The study's findings and limits: Naive CD4+ Gini coefficient rose by interruption end, suggesting clonal expansion.

The J segment lost 8 bases and the V segment lost 5 bases, leaving 6 bases of the junction unmatched. The germline V gene encodes CDR1 MNHNY and CDR2 SVGAGI (reference sequence). The CDR3 is made up of 13 amino acids. RNA-based 3' RACE libraries used unique molecular identifiers. TCRdb recomputed calls from the 3' RACE reads with MiXCR, one row per CDR3 protein. This sample has some 15,000 distinct CDR3 sequences, with 3.4% found just once. The treatment denotes: PENTA 11 planned treatment interruption arm or continuous ART arm. The source was CD45RA+ CD4+ T cells from PBMCs, collected from a donor given antiretroviral therapy, either interrupted or continuous. This sample's subset: naive CD4+ CD45RA+ CD45RO- T cells. The TCR originated in a child younger than 18 with HIV. The chain carries TRBV6-6 and TRBJ2-3, with 8 bases identical to TRBD1. CDR3 sequence (DNA): TGTGCCAGCAGTCTTCAGGGGGCGGGTACGCAGTATTTT. Translation: CASSLQGAGTQYF.